This T cell receptor (beta chain) was documented in a study of blood T cells in healthy people across ages. Next came a second PCR, run for about 6 to 11 cycles, which used a sample-barcoded 5' primer along with a J-beta primer mix. A single record per CDR3 protein comes from TCRdb applying MiXCR to the 5' RACE reads. The sample comprises approximately 810,000 distinct CDR3 sequences, around 26% of which are singletons, and roughly 17% rests with the top ten. V was clipped by 2 bases and J by 5 bases; unmatched bases: 6. The CDR3 runs to 16 residues. Germline lookup yields CDR1 ENHRY and CDR2 SYGVKD. This clonotype occurred many times.

Sequenced sample: blood. This chain links TRBV10-3 with TRBJ2-1; 10 bases align to TRBD2. This sequence originates from a woman at least 80 years old in good health. The CDR3 loop is CAISERTSGVDNEQFF. For the CDR3, the DNA is TGTGCCATCAGTGAGAGAACTAGCGGGGTAGACAATGAGCAGTTCTTC.